These 10 T cell receptor beta chains originate from one sample sequenced in a study of OX40 agonist ivuxolimab in advanced cancers. Produced via immunoSEQ multiplex PCR; TCRdb's table is partial and in-frame only. The data contain about 40,000 clones, approximately 90% of them singletons. The source was CD4+ or CD8+ T cells sorted from blood, collected in a trial of the OX40 agonist ivuxolimab. These receptors all come from an adult with an advanced solid tumor such as melanoma, head and neck, liver or kidney cancer.

As concerns this clone: A read error may produce the germline difference seen at one junction end. J is TRBJ2-3 and V is TRBV14, with D possibly called TRBD1 or TRBD2 (6 bases each). In germline, CDR1 is SGHDN, CDR2 FVKESK. The CDR3 is made up of 12 amino acids. DNA of the CDR3: TGTGCCAGCAGCCCGCTGGGGGGCCCGGAGGATTTT. It encodes CASSPLGGPEDF.

The J gene is TRBJ1-1, the V gene TRBV5-1; D unclear. The V gene's germline CDR1 is SGHRS and CDR2 YFSETQ. Trimming removed 0 bases at V and 8 bases at J, with 5 bases between. The CDR3 is 11 amino acids. The CDR3 sequence: CASSLGREAFF. For the CDR3, the DNA is TGCGCCAGCAGCTTGGGCAGAGAAGCTTTCTTT.

This chain joins TRBV6-5 and TRBJ2-2, with TRBD2 matching over 7 bases. CDR3 length equals 14 residues. Germline CDR1 reads MNHEY; CDR2 reads SVGAGI. V shed 4 bases and J 5 bases; nucleotides not matched to a gene: 4. This CDR3 reads CASSLGEGTGELFF. CDR3 nucleotide sequence: TGTGCCAGCAGTTTGGGGGAGGGGACCGGGGAGCTGTTTTTT.

V usage is TRBV30 and J usage is TRBJ1-2; TRBD1 matches 8 bases. CDR3 size: 19 residues. Trimming at V came to 1 base and at J to 7 bases, leaving 23 bases not matched to a gene. Germline CDR1 reads GTSNPN; CDR2 reads SVGIG (reference sequence). The CDR3 region has the DNA TGTGCCTGGAGTGACGGTGTGACCGAAACAGGGGGGTATGTCGGTGGCTACACCTTC. Translation gives CAWSDGVTETGGYVGGYTF.

CDR3 sequence reads: CASSADRVNTGELFF. The CDR3 DNA reads as TGTGCCAGCAGCGCTGACAGGGTTAACACCGGGGAGCTGTTTTTT. The V gene is TRBV9, the J gene TRBJ2-2, with TRBD1 matching over 7 bases. The CDR3 is 15 residues long. The V gene's germline CDR1 is SGDLS and CDR2 YYNGEE. V was clipped by 3 bases and J by 2 bases; unmatched bases: 4.

V usage is TRBV6-5 and J usage is TRBJ1-2, with D hard to call. Deletions cut 10 bases from V and 8 bases from J, with 20 bases between. Germline V gene sequence: CDR1 MNHEY, CDR2 SVGAGI. This CDR3 region has 13 residues. DNA for the CDR3: TGTGCCACCTCTGAAAGGGCGGTCGAGGGCTACACCTTC. Its protein is CATSERAVEGYTF.

The chain couples TRBV25-1 to TRBJ2-7; D unclear. CDR1 is MGHDK and CDR2 is SYGVNS in the germline V gene. V dropped 8 bases and J dropped 6 bases, with 11 bases sitting between them. The CDR3 runs to 11 residues. CDR3 nucleotide sequence: TGTGCCAGCGGAGCAGGATCCGAGCAGTACTTC. Its translation is CASGAGSEQYF.

The chain couples TRBV9 to TRBJ2-5; TRBD2 agrees at 7 bases. The CDR3 loop spans 15 amino acids. Germline V gene sequence: CDR1 SGDLS, CDR2 YYNGEE. V gave up 5 bases and J gave up 5 bases; unmatched junction bases: 12. CDR3 loop: CASSVGSGEDETQYF. The CDR3 coding sequence is TGTGCCAGCAGTGTCGGGAGCGGGGAGGATGAGACCCAGTACTTC.

This chain links TRBV19 with TRBJ1-5; no reliable D call. Germline-derived CDR1 and CDR2 are LNHDA and SQIVND (reference sequence). The CDR3 contains 11 residues. Trimming left V 1 base short and J 11 bases short, with 6 bases between. The CDR3 sequence: CASSIGPAQHF. The CDR3 DNA sequence: TGTGCCAGTAGTATAGGACCGGCCCAGCATTTT.

This chain uses TRBV9 with TRBJ2-5; TRBD1 agrees at 9 bases. Germline CDR1 reads SGDLS; CDR2 reads YYNGEE. The CDR3 length is 15 residues. V lost 4 bases and J lost 3; bases outside the gene matches: 7. The CDR3 sequence is CASSPSGTGKETQYF. The CDR3 DNA reads TGTGCCAGCAGCCCATCCGGGACAGGGAAAGAGACCCAGTACTTC.